Below, 24 T cell receptor beta chains from the same sample are listed, as sequenced in a study of regulatory T cells in long-lasting Graves disease. With iRepertoire HTBI primers and Arm-PCR of CDR3 regions, TCR beta libraries were built. TCRdb re-called the multiplex PCR reads through MiXCR, storing one row per CDR3 protein. The table has about half a million distinct CDR3 sequences, about 20% seen once. Regarding time point: persistent/refractory GD, antithyroid drugs over 5 years with positive TRAb. TCR sequences were obtained from RNA taken from PBMCs. This sample comprised peripheral blood mononuclear cells (PBMCs), obtained when the disease was refractory, from a patient treated with antithyroid drugs. The receptors come from a female donor with Graves disease.

This clonotype was seen more than once but under ten times. J is TRBJ2-2 and V is TRBV29-1, with a possible D match to TRBD2 (6 bases). The CDR3 length is 14 residues. Germline V gene lookup returns CDR1 SQVTM and CDR2 ANQGSEA. The V end was cut by 5 bases, the J end by 4 bases, with 14 bases between. Here the CDR3 reads CSVLPGTGTGELFF. The CDR3, as DNA: TGCAGCGTTCTCCCCGGGACTGGCACCGGGGAGCTGTTTTTT.

This clonotype was counted many times. This chain joins TRBV20-1 and TRBJ2-5; D might be TRBD1 (6 bases). The CDR3 contains 12 residues. CDR1 is DFQATT, CDR2 SNEGSKA, per germline (reference sequence). The DNA for the CDR3 is TGCACCATTAGGACAGTGGGAGAGACCCAGTACTTC. This codes for CTIRTVGETQYF.

The gene calls are TRBV11-2 and TRBJ2-7; D perhaps matches TRBD1 (6 bases). Trimming left V 2 bases short and J 3 bases short, with 11 bases between. The CDR3 is 14 amino acids. Germline assignment: CDR1 SGHAT and CDR2 FQNNGV. The CDR3 nucleotides read TGTGCCAGCAGCTTAAACAGGGTACTCTACGAGCAGTACTTC. Translation: CASSLNRVLYEQYF.

This clonotype was observed a handful of times. CDR3 protein: CASSLGRTNSVIQETQYF. The CDR3 region has the DNA TGTGCCAGCAGCTTAGGTCGAACTAACTCGGTAATACAAGAGACCCAGTACTTC. This chain links TRBV7-2 with TRBJ2-5; D is unclear. Germline loops: CDR1 SGHTA, CDR2 FQGNSA. The length of the CDR3 is 18 residues. Trimming left V 1 base short and J 2 bases short, with 20 bases between. The variable domain in full, with the rest retrieved from reference TRBV7-2 and TRBJ2-5, is GAGVSQSPSNKVTEKGKDVELRCDPISGHTALYWYRQSLGQGLEFLIYFQGNSAPDKSGLPSDRFSAERTGGSVSTLTIQRTQQEDSAVYLCASSLGRTNSVIQETQYFGPGTRLLVL.

This rearrangement joins TRBV29-1 to TRBJ2-1; 12 nucleotides agree with TRBD2. CDR3 length equals 13 residues. CDR1 SQVTM and CDR2 ANQGSEA come from the germline V gene. With 7 bases clipped from V and 8 bases from J, the junction kept 6 bases outside the gene matches. The CDR3 region has the DNA TGCAGCGCTGCGACTAGCGGGAGTTATGAGCAGTTCTTC. This encodes CSAATSGSYEQFF.

This clonotype came up many times. The CDR3 sequence: CASSFSTSRIQPQHF. CDR3 nucleotide sequence: TGTGCCAGCAGTTTTTCGACCAGTCGGATTCAGCCCCAGCATTTT. This chain uses TRBV28 with TRBJ1-5; no clear D gene. This CDR3 region has 15 residues. From germline, CDR1 is MDHEN and CDR2 SYDVKM. Deletions cut 3 bases from V and 6 bases from J, with 15 bases between.

The chain uses TRBV6-1 and TRBJ2-7; 9 nucleotides match TRBD1. Germline V gene lookup returns CDR1 MNHNS and CDR2 SASEGT. This CDR3 region has 14 residues. Losses at the gene ends were 7 bases for V and 4 bases for J; bases not matched to a gene: 8. This chain's CDR3 is CASTLQGALYEQYF. The CDR3 nucleotides read TGTGCCAGCACCCTACAGGGGGCTCTTTACGAGCAGTACTTC.

The V call is TRBV7-3, the J call TRBJ1-1, with D hard to call. The germline V and J ends were trimmed by 2 bases and 1 base, with 5 bases remaining between them. Germline assignment: CDR1 SGHTA and CDR2 FQGTGA. The CDR3 runs to 13 residues. The CDR3 DNA reads TGTGCCAGCAGCTTAGCGCCGAACACTGAAGCTTTCTTT. It is translated as CASSLAPNTEAFF.

This clonotype was observed many times. V gene TRBV28 combines with J gene TRBJ1-2, with D tentatively TRBD1 (6 bases). With 5 bases removed from V and 4 bases from J, the gap between germline ends came to 14 bases. The germline CDR1 and CDR2 sequences are MDHEN and SYDVKM. The CDR3 runs 14 residues. The CDR3 here is CASSTLGAGYGYTF. The CDR3 DNA reads as TGTGCCAGCAGTACGCTGGGGGCCGGCTATGGCTACACCTTC.

This clonotype was counted at least ten times. This rearrangement joins TRBV28 to TRBJ2-7; 7 bases fit TRBD2. CDR3 size: 17 residues. The V and J ends lost 2 bases and 0 bases, in that order; junction bases with no gene match: 10. Germline values: CDR1 MDHEN, CDR2 SYDVKM. In DNA form, the CDR3 reads TGTGCCAGCAGTTTACAGGGACTACCCTATAGCTCCTACGAGCAGTACTTC. This gives the protein CASSLQGLPYSSYEQYF. Full variable domain (outside the CDR3, taken from reference TRBV28 and TRBJ2-7): DVKVTQSSRYLVKRTGEKVFLECVQDMDHENMFWYRQDPGLGLRLIYFSYDVKMKEKGDIPEGYSVSREKKERFSLILESASTNQTSMYLCASSLQGLPYSSYEQYFGPGTRLTVT.

The chain employs TRBV28 and TRBJ1-6, with D perhaps TRBD1 (5 bases). Trimming cost V 3 bases and J 0 bases, with 12 bases left between them. The CDR3 consists of 17 residues. Germline CDR1 and CDR2: MDHEN and SYDVKM. This CDR3 is CASSFTFGASYNSPLHF. The CDR3 DNA reads as TGTGCCAGCAGTTTCACTTTTGGGGCCTCCTATAATTCACCCCTCCACTTT.

The rearrangement uses TRBV7-8 and TRBJ1-5; no reliable D call. There are 14 residues in the CDR3. CDR1 and CDR2 from the germline V gene are SGHVS and FQNEAQ. Trimming took off 1 base at V and 5 bases at J, with 9 bases between the two ends. DNA of the CDR3: TGTGCCAGCAGCTTAGAGGGAGAGTATCAGCCCCAGCATTTT. Translating it yields CASSLEGEYQPQHF. The whole variable domain, filled in from reference TRBV7-8 and TRBJ1-5, reads GAGVSQSPRYKVAKRGQDVALRCDPISGHVSLFWYQQALGQGPEFLTYFQNEAQLDKSGLPSDRFFAERPEGSVSTLKIQRTQQEDSAVYLCASSLEGEYQPQHFGDGTRLSIL.

This clonotype came up many times. The rearrangement uses TRBV12-3 or TRBV12-4 and TRBJ2-5, with 7 bases that match TRBD1. Trimming cost V 5 bases and J 1 base; bases outside gene matches: 19. The CDR3 has 19 amino acids. The CDR3 DNA follows: TGTGCCAGCAGTCCTAACCGAAATAGACAGGGACCCTCCCAAGAGACCCAGTACTTC. Amino acid sequence: CASSPNRNRQGPSQETQYF.

V is TRBV9 and J is TRBJ1-5; no clear D. V lost 3 bases and J 5 bases, leaving 9 bases between the germline ends. The CDR3 spans 13 residues. Germline V gene sequence: CDR1 SGDLS, CDR2 YYNGEE. The CDR3 loop is CASSGARHQPQHF. The DNA for the CDR3 is TGTGCCAGCAGCGGGGCGAGGCATCAGCCCCAGCATTTT. The full variable domain, completed using reference TRBV9 and TRBJ1-5, is DSGVTQTPKHLITATGQRVTLRCSPRSGDLSVYWYQQSLDQGLQFLIQYYNGEERAKGNILERFSAQQFPDLHSELNLSSLELGDSALYFCASSGARHQPQHFGDGTRLSIL.

This clonotype was found a few times. The chain is built from TRBV24-1 and TRBJ2-2; 11 bases are shared with TRBD1. Germline loops: CDR1 KGHDR, CDR2 SFDVKD. The ends lost 7 bases at V and 3 bases at J; junction bases unmatched: 3. CDR3 length: 15 residues. In nucleotides, the CDR3 is TGTGCCACCAGGCCGGGACAGGGGGACACCGGGGAGCTGTTTTTT. Encoded protein: CATRPGQGDTGELFF.

This clonotype turned up a few times. The rearrangement joins TRBV20-1 to TRBJ2-5; no clear D. The CDR3 is made up of 13 amino acids. The germline gives CDR1 DFQATT, CDR2 SNEGSKA (reference sequence). V lost 3 bases, J lost 3 bases, and 11 bases lay in between. CDR3 region: CSASFGRKETQYF. CDR3 DNA sequence: TGCAGTGCTAGTTTTGGCAGAAAAGAGACCCAGTACTTC.

V gene TRBV15 combines with J gene TRBJ2-1; 9 bases are shared with TRBD1. Trimming cost V 6 bases and J 2 bases; bases outside gene matches: 2. Germline V gives CDR1 LNHNV, CDR2 YYDKDF (reference sequence). This CDR3 is built from 14 residues. The CDR3, as DNA: TGTGCCACCAGTCGACAGGGGGCCTACAATGAGCAGTTCTTC. Translation: CATSRQGAYNEQFF.

The genes are TRBV27 and TRBJ2-1; 12 nucleotides match TRBD2. Germline V lookup: CDR1 MNHEY, CDR2 SMNVEV (reference sequence). CDR3 length equals 15 residues. J was trimmed by 6 bases and V by 6 bases; bases with no gene match: 6. The CDR3 is CASSPGTSGSNEQFF. The CDR3 region has the DNA TGTGCCAGCAGCCCCGGGACTAGCGGGTCCAATGAGCAGTTCTTC.

This clonotype was found a few times. This chain connects TRBV30 to TRBJ1-5; D is unresolved. The V end was cut by 1 base, the J end by 4 bases, with 8 bases between. This CDR3 spans 13 amino acids. Germline values: CDR1 GTSNPN, CDR2 SVGIG (reference sequence). CDR3 residues: CAWSEDENQPQHF. DNA for the CDR3: TGTGCCTGGAGTGAGGATGAGAATCAGCCCCAGCATTTT.

This clonotype was recorded many times. This sequence joins TRBV29-1 and TRBJ1-1; tentative D call: TRBD1 (5 bases). Germline lookup yields CDR1 SQVTM and CDR2 ANQGSEA. V was pared by 1 base and J by 1 base, with 22 bases between. The CDR3 spans 18 residues. The CDR3 protein is CSVEVGQGVLGTNTEAFF. CDR3 nucleotide sequence: TGCAGCGTTGAAGTCGGGCAGGGTGTATTGGGAACGAACACTGAAGCTTTCTTT.

This clonotype was observed at least ten times. The chain links TRBV7-2 to TRBJ1-1, with D hard to call. Per germline, CDR1 SGHTA and CDR2 FQGNSA. V dropped 1 base and J dropped 5 bases, with 8 bases sitting between them. CDR3 length equals 13 residues. CDR3 in amino acids: CASSLVTGTEAFF. The CDR3 DNA reads as TGTGCCAGCAGCTTAGTGACGGGAACTGAAGCTTTCTTT.

The V and J genes are TRBV4-3 and TRBJ2-5, with D uncertain. Per germline, CDR1 LGHNA and CDR2 YSLEER. This CDR3 comprises 15 residues. V lost 0 bases and J 2 bases, leaving 10 bases between the germline ends. CDR3 DNA sequence: TGCGCCAGCAGCCAAGATTTTGCGAGTCAAGAGACCCAGTACTTC. It is translated as CASSQDFASQETQYF.

This clonotype has at least ten counts. The chain links TRBV5-1 to TRBJ1-2; D is undetermined. Between the trimmed V and J ends, which lost 0 bases and 4 bases, there was a span of 7 bases. There are 13 residues in the CDR3. The germline V gene has CDR1 SGHRS and CDR2 YFSETQ. CDR3 loop: CASSLDESYGYTF. The DNA for the CDR3 is TGCGCCAGCAGCTTGGATGAGAGCTATGGCTACACCTTC.

This clonotype was counted a few times. The rearrangement uses TRBV5-6 and TRBJ1-5, with a possible D match to TRBD1 (5 bases). The CDR3 contains 16 residues. Germline CDR1 and CDR2: SGHDT and YYEEEE. V was shortened by 1 base and J by 2 bases, with 13 bases between the two germline ends. CDR3 DNA sequence: TGTGCCAGCAGCTTGCAGGGTCCGTGGGGCAATCAGCCCCAGCATTTT. Its protein is CASSLQGPWGNQPQHF.